A selection of T cell receptor beta chains follows, all from one sample in a study of blood T cell repertoires in COVID-19. Using immunoSEQ multiplex PCR, the repertoire was profiled, and TCRdb retains in-frame clones only, with some absent. The sample records more than 95,000 clones, approximately 87% being singletons. Input material: peripheral blood. All receptors derive from a young man with acute or convalescent COVID-19. Both conserved end residues are part of each CDR3. The order of the fields is V gene, D gene, J gene, clone size, CDR3 protein, CDR3 DNA. D genes are given only for firm matches. Where a row states a size, it is once, few, many or the class of an expanded clone; other rows omit it.

>TRBV6-1|NA|TRBJ1-3|NA
CASSEADLGAGNTIYF
TGTGCCAGCAGTGAAGCGGATCTGGGCGCTGGAAACACCATATATTTT
>TRBV6-5|NA|TRBJ2-2|few
CASILEGLNTGELFF
TGTGCCAGCATCTTGGAGGGACTGAACACCGGGGAGCTGTTTTTT
>TRBV21-1|NA|TRBJ2-7|few
CASSKDRGYEQYF
TGTGCCAGCAGCAAAGACAGGGGTTACGAGCAGTACTTC
>TRBV2|NA|TRBJ2-5|NA
CASSGLGETQYF
TGTGCCAGCAGTGGACTAGGGGAGACCCAGTACTTC
>TRBV19|NA|TRBJ2-5|NA
CASSIDRETQYF
TGTGCCAGTAGTATAGATCGAGAGACCCAGTACTTC
>TRBV13|TRBD1|TRBJ2-7|NA
CASSSRDRDYEQYF
TGTGCCAGCAGCTCCCGGGACAGGGACTACGAGCAGTACTTC
>TRBV4-3|TRBD2|TRBJ2-3|NA
CASSQDPLAGGGDTQYF
TGCGCCAGCAGCCAAGACCCGCTAGCGGGGGGGGGAGATACGCAGTATTTT
>TRBV25-1|NA|TRBJ1-2|NA
CASKGQGNGYTF
TGTGCCTCCAAGGGCCAGGGGAATGGCTACACCTTC
>TRBV23-1|NA|TRBJ1-2|NA
CASIPKLGLRGYTF
TGCGCCAGCATCCCCAAGTTGGGGCTTCGCGGCTACACCTTC
>TRBV12-5|NA|TRBJ2-1|once
CASGYYGTSTYNEQFF
TGTGCTAGTGGATATTACGGGACTTCTACCTACAATGAGCAGTTCTTC
>TRBV7-6|TRBD1|TRBJ1-2|NA
CASSPGQGSNYGYTF
TGTGCCAGCTCACCAGGACAGGGATCTAACTATGGCTACACCTTC
>TRBV3-1/TRBV3-2|TRBD2|TRBJ2-7|NA
CASSQDPASGYEQYF
TGTGCCAGCAGCCAAGATCCGGCTAGCGGCTACGAGCAGTACTTC
>TRBV5-1|TRBD1|TRBJ1-3|NA
CASSSGQGGNTIYF
TGCGCCAGCAGCTCGGGACAGGGTGGAAACACCATATATTTT
>TRBV7-8|TRBD1|TRBJ1-1|NA
CASSLGSGQGDTEAFF
TGTGCCAGCAGCTTAGGAAGTGGGCAGGGGGACACTGAAGCTTTCTTT
>TRBV6-2/TRBV6-3|NA|TRBJ2-1|NA
CASSLNSEGREFF
TGTGCCAGCAGCCTCAATTCGGAGGGGCGAGAGTTCTTC
>TRBV19|NA|TRBJ1-1|NA
CASSTRTAEAFF
TGTGCCAGTAGTACCCGGACAGCAGAAGCTTTCTTT
>TRBV6-5|NA|TRBJ2-7|few
CASSYGLGSSYEQYF
TGTGCCAGCAGTTACGGTTTGGGGAGCTCCTACGAGCAGTACTTC
>TRBV27|TRBD2|TRBJ2-2|NA
CASSSGLAGPLSNTGELFF
TGTGCCAGCAGTTCCGGACTAGCGGGACCCCTAAGCAACACCGGGGAGCTGTTTTTT
>TRBV6-2/TRBV6-3|NA|TRBJ1-2|once
CASSWAANYGYTF
TGTGCCAGCAGTTGGGCTGCTAACTATGGCTACACCTTC
>TRBV3-1/TRBV3-2|TRBD1|TRBJ2-2|NA
CASSLDLNRGIGELFF
TGTGCCAGCAGCCTAGACCTCAACAGGGGAATCGGGGAGCTGTTTTTT
>TRBV4-3|TRBD1|TRBJ1-2|NA
CASSQGGTGLKIGYTF
TGCGCCAGCAGCCAAGGTGGGACAGGGCTCAAAATTGGCTACACCTTC
>TRBV7-2|TRBD2|TRBJ2-3|NA
CAIELAGMDTQYF
TGTGCCATCGAACTAGCGGGGATGGATACGCAGTATTTT
>TRBV11-1|NA|TRBJ1-2|NA
CASSLQGNYGYTF
TGTGCCAGCAGCTTACAGGGGAACTATGGCTACACCTTC
>TRBV30|TRBD2|TRBJ2-4|NA
CAWSVGLAGGNIQYF
TGTGCCTGGAGTGTGGGACTAGCGGGGGGAAACATTCAGTACTTC
>TRBV9|TRBD1|TRBJ1-2|NA
CASSSRQGSGYTF
TGTGCCAGCAGCTCCAGACAGGGCTCTGGCTACACCTTC
>TRBV19|NA|TRBJ1-5|once
CASSKTGQFLYSNQPQHF
TGTGCCAGTAGCAAAACAGGCCAGTTTTTGTATAGCAATCAGCCCCAGCATTTT
>TRBV21-1|NA|TRBJ2-2|NA
CASSTPGGGQNTGELFF
TGTGCCAGCAGTACCCCCGGAGGGGGCCAAAACACCGGGGAGCTGTTTTTT
>TRBV18|TRBD1|TRBJ1-2|NA
CASSPGVGRGSGYTF
TGTGCCAGCTCACCAGGAGTCGGCAGGGGGTCTGGCTACACCTTC
>TRBV14|NA|TRBJ2-5|few
CASSQLGQTQYF
TGTGCCAGCAGCCAACTGGGGCAGACCCAGTACTTC
>TRBV6-5|NA|TRBJ1-5|NA
CASRGGNQPQHF
TGTGCCAGCAGAGGAGGCAATCAGCCCCAGCATTTT
>TRBV3-1/TRBV3-2|TRBD2|TRBJ2-3|once
CASSPGLAGGRTDTQYF
TGTGCCAGCAGCCCCGGACTAGCGGGGGGGCGGACAGATACGCAGTATTTT
>TRBV6-2/TRBV6-3|NA|TRBJ1-1|NA
CASSGQRVNTEAFF
TGTGCCAGCAGCGGACAGAGGGTAAACACTGAAGCTTTCTTT
>TRBV5-1|TRBD2|TRBJ2-2|NA
CASSPTSGSTGELFF
TGCGCCAGCAGCCCTACTAGCGGGAGTACCGGGGAGCTGTTTTTT
>TRBV11-3|TRBD1|TRBJ2-5|NA
CASSSTGGSTQYF
TGTGCCAGCAGCTCAACAGGGGGATCGACCCAGTACTTC
>TRBV11-2|TRBD1|TRBJ1-2|NA
CASSPITGDLGYTF
TGTGCCAGCAGCCCTATCACAGGGGATCTCGGCTACACCTTC
>TRBV27|NA|TRBJ2-1|NA
CASSLVGDSYNEQFF
TGTGCCAGCAGTTTAGTCGGGGACTCCTACAATGAGCAGTTCTTC
>TRBV6-5|TRBD1|TRBJ1-5|NA
CASSATGGLNQPQHF
TGTGCCAGCAGCGCCACAGGGGGCCTCAATCAGCCCCAGCATTTT
>TRBV7-3|NA|TRBJ2-3|many
CASSLVGLSTDTQYF
TGTGCCAGCAGCTTGGTGGGGCTCAGCACAGATACGCAGTATTTT
>TRBV18|TRBD1|TRBJ1-2|NA
CASSPPRGLANYGYTF
TGTGCCAGCTCACCGCCCAGGGGGCTTGCTAACTATGGCTACACCTTC
>TRBV9|TRBD1|TRBJ1-1|NA
CASSEPQGASYTEAFF
TGTGCCAGCAGCGAACCACAGGGGGCGTCGTACACTGAAGCTTTCTTT
>TRBV6-5|TRBD1|TRBJ1-1|NA
CASTPRDRVRTEAFF
TGTGCCAGCACCCCCCGGGACAGGGTTAGGACTGAAGCTTTCTTT
>TRBV7-6|TRBD1|TRBJ2-7|NA
CASSLVGQGVDEQYF
TGTGCCAGCAGCCTCGTCGGGCAGGGGGTCGACGAGCAGTACTTC
>TRBV7-2|NA|TRBJ2-7|NA
CASSPDLGSDEQYF
TGTGCCAGCAGCCCGGACTTGGGTTCGGACGAGCAGTACTTC
>TRBV7-9|NA|TRBJ1-2|NA
CASSLGLNYGYTF
TGTGCCAGCAGCTTAGGACTTAACTATGGCTACACCTTC
>TRBV7-9|NA|TRBJ2-3|NA
CASSLGYSTETDTQYF
TGTGCCAGCAGCTTAGGTTACTCGACAGAAACAGATACGCAGTATTTT
>TRBV10-1|NA|TRBJ1-5|NA
CASRRQHSNQPQHF
TGCGCCAGCAGACGACAGCATAGCAATCAGCCCCAGCATTTT